The following is a T cell receptor beta chain sequence with its context. The V gene's germline CDR1 is SEHNR and CDR2 FQNEAQ (reference sequence). V was clipped by 2 bases and J by 6 bases; unmatched bases: 8. The CDR3 length is 16 residues. The table came from immunoSEQ multiplex PCR; TCRdb's copy has only in-frame clones and leaves some out. Seen here are roughly 230,000 clones, 75% to 85% observed once, and the top ten hold 4.5% to 5.5%. This entry comes from a study of blood T cell repertoires in COVID-19. The receptor comes from a man over 45 with COVID-19, enrolled during active disease. V and J are TRBV7-9 and TRBJ2-2, with 8 bases fitting TRBD1. The sample consisted of peripheral blood. The CDR3 sequence: CASSLPPDRGPGELFF. The DNA of the CDR3 is TGTGCCAGCAGCTTACCCCCCGACAGGGGCCCCGGGGAGCTGTTTTTT. The full variable domain, with the rest looked up from reference TRBV7-9 and TRBJ2-2, is DTGVSQNPRHKITKRGQNVTFRCDPISEHNRLYWYRQTLGQGPEFLTYFQNEAQLEKSRLLSDRFSAERPKGSFSTLEIQRTEQGDSAMYLCASSLPPDRGPGELFFGEGSRLTVL.